This TCR beta chain was observed in a study of T-cell memory formation after mild COVID-19. This CDR3 is built from 13 residues. Germline V lookup: CDR1 SGHRS, CDR2 YFSETQ. V lost 5 bases, J lost 1 base, and 9 bases lay in between. TCRdb independently ran MiXCR on the 5' RACE reads; one entry per CDR3 protein. Here the sample spans over 150,000 distinct CDR3 sequences, roughly 20% being singletons. Sequencing input: PBMCs or a T cell subset sorted from them (not recorded which). The chain couples TRBV5-1 to TRBJ1-1; D possibly corresponds to TRBD1 (5 bases). The receptor comes from a man younger than 35 who had mild COVID-19 (a few samples of this study predate the infection). Cell type and time point are not known. For the CDR3, the DNA is TGCGCCAGCAGGGAGCAGGGGAACACTGAAGCTTTCTTT. Protein product: CASREQGNTEAFF.